This entry is about one TCR beta chain. V shed 5 bases and J shed 3 bases, with 15 bases lying between them. This CDR3 has 15 residues. Germline V gene data show CDR1 as MDHEN and CDR2 as SYDVKM. Using immunoSEQ multiplex PCR, the repertoire was profiled, and TCRdb retains in-frame clones only, with some absent. Among 320,000 or so clones listed, roughly 88% were seen once. This specimen comes from a study of Ad26.COV2.S vaccination and SARS-CoV-2 variants. Treatment of the sample: roughly 18 received Ad26.COV2.S at low or high dose, single or two shots; several received placebo; per-sample allocation not given. On day 63 after the first injection, vaccine and placebo recipients gave samples.

The sequencing here drew on peripheral blood, taken in a trial of Ad26.COV2.S vaccine versus placebo. The clonotype originates from a person between 18 and 65 years old who received the Ad26.COV2.S COVID-19 vaccine or a placebo. This chain joins TRBV28 and TRBJ2-3; possibly TRBD1 for D (5 bases). For the CDR3, the DNA is TGTGCCAGCAGTGTACAGGAAGCCGGGACAGATACGCAGTATTTT. Its protein product is CASSVQEAGTDTQYF. Looking up the rest from reference TRBV28 and TRBJ2-3 gives the full variable domain: DVKVTQSSRYLVKRTGEKVFLECVQDMDHENMFWYRQDPGLGLRLIYFSYDVKMKEKGDIPEGYSVSREKKERFSLILESASTNQTSMYLCASSVQEAGTDTQYFGPGTRLTVL.